This T cell receptor (beta chain) was sequenced during a study of blood T cell repertoires in COVID-19. On the study more broadly: COVID-19 samples, acute and convalescent, were from the United States, Italy and Spain. T cells, B-cell-depleted T cells, or PBMCs supplied cDNA or gDNA.

This CDR3 contains 16 residues. Germline CDR1 reads SGHNT; CDR2 reads YENEEA. V lost 1 base and J 0 bases, leaving 10 bases between the germline ends. Authors' data handling: Counts of nucleated cells, estimated from reference gene primer amplification, were obtained. TCRdb keeps only in-frame clones here, not all; method: immunoSEQ multiplex PCR. V and J calls and clone size are copied from that table; D and trimming were computed from the DNA. The sample records 200,000 to 250,000 clones, 75% to 90% being singletons. The chain couples TRBV11-3 to TRBJ2-1; D is ambiguous. This receptor was taken from a young woman who had been exposed to COVID-19. Sequencing was performed on PBMCs or T cells enriched from blood (not recorded which). The CDR3 DNA reads TGTGCCAGCAGCTTAGGGTTGTTGAGCTCCTACAATGAGCAGTTCTTC. It encodes CASSLGLLSSYNEQFF.